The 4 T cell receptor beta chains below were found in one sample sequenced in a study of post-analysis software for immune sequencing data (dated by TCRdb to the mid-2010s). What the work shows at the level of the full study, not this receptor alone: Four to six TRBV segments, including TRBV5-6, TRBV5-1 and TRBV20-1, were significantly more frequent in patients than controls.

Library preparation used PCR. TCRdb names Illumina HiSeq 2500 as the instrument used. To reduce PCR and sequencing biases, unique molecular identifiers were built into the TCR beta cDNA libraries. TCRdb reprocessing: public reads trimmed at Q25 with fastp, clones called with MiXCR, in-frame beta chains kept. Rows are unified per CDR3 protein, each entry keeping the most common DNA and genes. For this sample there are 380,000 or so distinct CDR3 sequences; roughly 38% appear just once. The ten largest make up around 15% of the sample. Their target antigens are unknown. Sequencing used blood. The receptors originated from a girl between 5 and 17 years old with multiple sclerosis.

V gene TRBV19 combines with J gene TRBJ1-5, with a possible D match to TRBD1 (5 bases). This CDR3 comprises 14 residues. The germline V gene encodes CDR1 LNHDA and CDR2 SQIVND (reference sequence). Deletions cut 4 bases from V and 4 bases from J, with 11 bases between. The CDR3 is CASSTGLINQPQHF. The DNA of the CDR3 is TGTGCCAGTAGTACAGGGCTGATAAATCAGCCCCAGCATTTT.

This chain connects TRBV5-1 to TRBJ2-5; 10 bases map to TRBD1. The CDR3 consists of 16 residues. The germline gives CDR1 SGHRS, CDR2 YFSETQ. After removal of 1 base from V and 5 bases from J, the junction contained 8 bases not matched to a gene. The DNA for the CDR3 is TGCGCCAGCAGCTTGTTATCGACAGGGGGCCGGGAGACCCAGTACTTC. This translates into CASSLLSTGGRETQYF.

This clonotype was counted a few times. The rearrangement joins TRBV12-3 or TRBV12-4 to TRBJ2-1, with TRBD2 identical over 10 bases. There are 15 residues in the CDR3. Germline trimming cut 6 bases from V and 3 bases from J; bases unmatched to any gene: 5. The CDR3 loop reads CASRVSGGFYNEQFF. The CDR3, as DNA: TGTGCCAGCAGAGTTAGCGGGGGGTTCTACAATGAGCAGTTCTTC.

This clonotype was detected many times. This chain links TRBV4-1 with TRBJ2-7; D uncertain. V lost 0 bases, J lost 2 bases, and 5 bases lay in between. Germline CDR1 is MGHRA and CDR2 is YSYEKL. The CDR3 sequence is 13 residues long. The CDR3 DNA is TGCGCCAGCAGCCAAGACCGTACCTACGAGCAGTACTTC. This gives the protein CASSQDRTYEQYF.